This TCR beta chain was sequenced during a study of cytomegalovirus exposure and HLA in healthy donors. A few counts support this clone. Primers included in the PCR were 60 Vbeta and 13 Jbeta primers. Libraries were prepared by immunoSEQ multiplex PCR; TCRdb keeps only in-frame clonotypes and omits some of them. This sample has some 110,000 clones; 80% to 85% occur once, and the top ten carry more than 2%. Though probably carrying unrecorded immune exposures, donors were nominally healthy at sampling. The CDR3 covers 14 residues. Trimming removed 4 bases at V and 6 bases at J, with 13 bases between. CDR1 and CDR2 from the germline V gene are SGHTA and FQGNSA.

The sequencing sample was made of PBMCs. V usage is TRBV7-2 and J usage is TRBJ2-1; D not resolved. The source is a man aged 25 to 40 in good health and CMV-seronegative. The CDR3 bases are TGTGCCAGCAGCTCCGTGGCCGTCCTCAATGAGCAGTTCTTC. Translating gives CASSSVAVLNEQFF.